Shown below are 26 T cell receptor beta chains from a single sample sequenced in a study of blood T cell repertoires in COVID-19. Clones were read by immunoSEQ multiplex PCR, and TCRdb kept only the in-frame ones, dropping some. Altogether about 62,000 clones are present, 76% being singletons, with the ten largest covering approximately 6.4%. Sequenced material: peripheral blood. The receptor set was obtained from a woman aged 45-60 years with active or convalescent COVID-19.

This chain connects TRBV23-1 to TRBJ2-5; a possible D gene is TRBD2 (6 bases). TRBV23-1 is given ORF status, its function remaining uncertain. V dropped 3 bases and J dropped 5 bases, with 16 bases sitting between them. The CDR3 length is 15 residues. Written as DNA, the CDR3 is TGCGCCAGCAGTCACGCAGGCGGGGCTGGGGAGACCCAGTACTTC. Translation: CASSHAGGAGETQYF.

This clone has a handful of counts. CDR3 DNA sequence: TGTGCCAGCAGCTTAGGCCTAAGGGGGCGGACAGATACGCAGTATTTT. It encodes CASSLGLRGRTDTQYF. The J gene is TRBJ2-3, the V gene TRBV7-2; 7 nucleotides agree with TRBD1. CDR3 length: 16 residues. The ends lost 1 base at V and 3 bases at J; junction bases unmatched: 7. Per the germline V gene, CDR1 is SGHTA and CDR2 is FQGNSA. The whole variable domain, remainder taken from reference TRBV7-2 and TRBJ2-3, is GAGVSQSPSNKVTEKGKDVELRCDPISGHTALYWYRQSLGQGLEFLIYFQGNSAPDKSGLPSDRFSAERTGGSVSTLTIQRTQQEDSAVYLCASSLGLRGRTDTQYFGPGTRLTVL.

This clone came up many times. The chain carries TRBV29-1 and TRBJ1-4, with unresolved D. Looked up from germline, CDR1 is SQVTM and CDR2 is ANQGSEA. V lost 1 base, J lost 4 bases, and 10 bases lay in between. The CDR3 runs 14 residues. The chain's CDR3 is CSVEGTQDNEKLFF. The CDR3 DNA sequence: TGCAGCGTTGAAGGAACGCAGGATAATGAAAAACTGTTTTTT.

This clone was detected only a few times. The chain has TRBV6-5 and TRBJ1-2; 8 positions agree with TRBD1. V lost 5 bases to trimming and J lost 7 bases; unmatched junction nucleotides: 6. Germline-derived CDR1 and CDR2 are MNHEY and SVGAGI. CDR3 length: 13 amino acids. CDR3 protein: CASSPRTGSGYTF. In DNA, the CDR3 is TGTGCCAGCAGTCCACGGACAGGGAGTGGCTACACCTTC.

The CDR3 region has the DNA TGTGCCAGCAGCTTAGGGGGCGGGGATGGCTACACCTTC. It yields the protein CASSLGGGDGYTF. The rearrangement links TRBV5-5 to TRBJ1-2; 7 nucleotides agree with TRBD1. The ends lost 2 bases at V and 6 bases at J; junction bases unmatched: 4. CDR3 size: 13 residues. Germline V CDR1 and CDR2: SGHKS, YYEKEE (reference sequence).

V is TRBV27 and J is TRBJ2-7; D is perhaps TRBD2 (5 bases). The CDR3 has 14 amino acids. The germline V gene has CDR1 MNHEY and CDR2 SMNVEV (reference sequence). V gave up 1 base and J gave up 1 base, with 8 bases separating them. CDR3 nucleotides: TGTGCCAGCAGTTTATTGCGGAGGTCCTACGAGCAGTACTTC. It codes for CASSLLRRSYEQYF.

J is TRBJ1-1 and V is TRBV20-1; D gene uncertain. Germline loops: CDR1 DFQATT, CDR2 SNEGSKA (reference sequence). Trimming cost V 3 bases and J 4 bases, with 15 bases left between them. The CDR3 length is 14 residues. The CDR3 here is CSASEAGSSTEAFF. The CDR3 nucleotides read TGCAGTGCTAGTGAGGCAGGATCGAGCACTGAAGCTTTCTTT.

On this clone itself: The same CDR3 is also encoded by other DNA sequences in this sample. The CDR3 sequence is CASSSGGVEQFF. In nucleotides, the CDR3 is TGTGCCAGCAGCTCCGGCGGGGTCGAGCAGTTCTTC. V is TRBV7-2 and J is TRBJ2-1; D perhaps matches TRBD2 (6 bases). The length of the CDR3 is 12 residues. The ends were cut back, 4 bases at V and 10 bases at J, with 11 bases in the middle. Germline V gives CDR1 SGHTA, CDR2 FQGNSA. The variable domain in full, with the rest retrieved from reference TRBV7-2 and TRBJ2-1, is GAGVSQSPSNKVTEKGKDVELRCDPISGHTALYWYRQSLGQGLEFLIYFQGNSAPDKSGLPSDRFSAERTGGSVSTLTIQRTQQEDSAVYLCASSSGGVEQFFGPGTRLTVL.

J is TRBJ1-6 and V is TRBV9; D unclear. Germline loops: CDR1 SGDLS, CDR2 YYNGEE. Trimming stripped 7 bases from V and 6 bases from J, with 32 bases between. The CDR3 totals 20 residues. CDR3 nucleotides: TGTGCCAGCCTCCCCCCCGGGCGGGTGCAGTGGGTCCCTCTTAATTCACCCCTCCACTTT. Its translation is CASLPPGRVQWVPLNSPLHF.

V and J are TRBV6-1 and TRBJ1-3; 8 nucleotides match TRBD1. Germline assignment: CDR1 MNHNS and CDR2 SASEGT. The CDR3 is 15 amino acids. With 6 bases clipped from V and 3 bases from J, the junction kept 7 bases outside the gene matches. The CDR3 loop is CASRPQGARGNTIYF. For the CDR3, the DNA is TGTGCCAGCAGACCCCAGGGGGCGCGTGGAAACACCATATATTTT.

This clone is labeled medium-sized. V gene TRBV14 combines with J gene TRBJ2-3, with TRBD1 as a possible D gene (6 bases). The CDR3 is 14 amino acids. CDR1 is SGHDN and CDR2 is FVKESK in the germline V gene. V shed 4 bases and J shed 2 bases, with 10 bases lying between them. CDR3: CASSPTGTTDTQYF. CDR3 DNA sequence: TGTGCCAGCAGCCCGACAGGCACCACAGATACGCAGTATTTT.

The chain joins TRBV29-1 to TRBJ1-3, with TRBD1 matching 7 bases. V lost 0 bases, J lost 8 bases, and 7 bases stayed unmatched. Looked up from germline, CDR1 is SQVTM and CDR2 is ANQGSEA. CDR3 size: 14 residues. Here the CDR3 DNA reads TGCAGCGTTGAAGATCACAGGGGCGTGGACACCATATATTTT. Protein: CSVEDHRGVDTIYF.

V is TRBV3-1 (or the pseudogene TRBV3-2) and J is TRBJ1-1; no clear D. CDR1 LGHDT and CDR2 YNNKEL come from the germline V gene (reference sequence). V gave up 0 bases and J gave up 10 bases, with 9 bases separating them. The CDR3 length is 12 residues. CDR3 DNA sequence: TGTGCCAGCAGCCAAGAACGGCGGAGAGCTTTCTTT. Residues: CASSQERRRAFF.

This clone appeared a single time. The chain employs TRBV27 and TRBJ2-1, with D maybe TRBD2 (7 bases). In germline, CDR1 is MNHEY, CDR2 SMNVEV (reference sequence). The V end was cut by 4 bases, the J end by 2 bases, with 12 bases between. The CDR3 consists of 15 residues. The CDR3 DNA reads TGTGCCAGCAGTTCCCTAGGGGGGGCCTACAATGAGCAGTTCTTC. Translation gives CASSSLGGAYNEQFF.

The genes are TRBV7-8 and TRBJ2-7; 7 positions match TRBD1. Germline assignment: CDR1 SGHVS and CDR2 FQNEAQ. The CDR3 runs to 16 residues. Trimming removed 5 bases from V and 0 bases from J; junction bases left unmatched: 10. The DNA of the CDR3 is TGTGCCAGCAGCGTCGGAGCCGGGACAGCCTCCTACGAGCAGTACTTC. It translates to CASSVGAGTASYEQYF.

This clone was picked up a small number of times. Here the CDR3 DNA reads TGTGCCAGCAGCCTACAGGGGCCACATAATTCACCCCTCCACTTT. This codes for CASSLQGPHNSPLHF. V is TRBV7-8 and J is TRBJ1-6; 7 bases agree with TRBD1. The CDR3 length is 15 residues. Germline V gene data show CDR1 as SGHVS and CDR2 as FQNEAQ. V was pared by 5 bases and J by 5 bases, with 6 bases of the junction left unmatched.

The rearrangement joins TRBV4-3 to TRBJ2-2, with TRBD2 identical over 10 bases. Per the germline V gene, CDR1 is LGHNA and CDR2 is YSLEER. J gave up 1 base and V 1 base, and 0 bases lay outside the gene matches. CDR3 size: 16 residues. CDR3 nucleotides: TGCGCCAGCAGCCAAGGGACTAGCGGGAACACCGGGGAGCTGTTTTTT. This sequence encodes CASSQGTSGNTGELFF.

V gene TRBV6-2 or TRBV6-3 combines with J gene TRBJ2-1, with 13 bases fitting TRBD2. The germline CDR1 and CDR2 sequences are MNHEY and SVGEGT. V lost 6 bases to trimming and J lost 9 bases; unmatched junction nucleotides: 14. The CDR3 spans 17 residues. The CDR3 sequence: CASSRSRTSGGPGEQFF. CDR3 DNA: TGTGCCAGCAGCCGCTCCCGGACTAGCGGGGGTCCGGGTGAGCAGTTCTTC.

This clone was seen many times. V usage is TRBV6-2 or TRBV6-3 and J usage is TRBJ2-7; D unresolved. CDR1 and CDR2 (germline): MNHEY, SVGEGT. V lost 2 bases and J 9 bases, leaving 11 bases between the germline ends. The CDR3 has 12 residues. CDR3 in DNA: TGTGCCAGCAGTTACCCGGCGCAGGTGCAGTACTTC. Amino acid sequence: CASSYPAQVQYF.

This clone has a handful of counts. The chain uses TRBV5-1 and TRBJ1-1, with D perhaps TRBD1 (6 bases). V lost 2 bases, J lost 5 bases, and 13 bases lay in between. Germline V gives CDR1 SGHRS, CDR2 YFSETQ. The CDR3 covers 14 residues. Here the CDR3 DNA reads TGCGCCAGCAGCTTTGGGGGCGGTAGTACTGAAGCTTTCTTT. Its translation is CASSFGGGSTEAFF.

V gene TRBV5-1 combines with J gene TRBJ1-2; maybe TRBD1 (6 bases). Trimming pared 0 bases from V and 4 bases from J, leaving 10 bases between. Per germline, CDR1 SGHRS and CDR2 YFSETQ. CDR3 length: 14 residues. The CDR3 DNA reads as TGCGCCAGCAGCTTGGATCAGGGGAGCTATGGCTACACCTTC. Its protein product is CASSLDQGSYGYTF.

The chain recombines TRBV4-3 with TRBJ1-1; no clear D. CDR3 length: 13 residues. Germline-derived CDR1 and CDR2 are LGHNA and YSLEER. Between the trimmed V and J ends, which lost 0 bases and 0 bases, there was a span of 2 bases. CDR3 region: CASSQDLNTEAFF. The CDR3 coding sequence is TGCGCCAGCAGCCAAGACTTGAACACTGAAGCTTTCTTT.

V is TRBV6-5 and J is TRBJ1-2, with 8 bases aligning to TRBD1. The CDR3 length is 16 residues. The germline gives CDR1 MNHEY, CDR2 SVGAGI. Trimming took 2 bases from V and 0 from J; bases not matched to a gene: 5. CDR3 DNA sequence: TGTGCCAGCAGTTACCTCCAGGGGGCTACTAACTATGGCTACACCTTC. Translated: CASSYLQGATNYGYTF.

This clone was seen only a few times. The chain links TRBV5-6 to TRBJ2-7, with 9 positions matching TRBD2. From germline, CDR1 is SGHDT and CDR2 YYEEEE. After removal of 3 bases from V and 0 bases from J, the junction contained 13 bases not matched to a gene. The CDR3 is made up of 18 amino acids. The CDR3 is CASSSILQTSGISYEQYF. DNA for the CDR3: TGTGCCAGCAGCTCTATCCTCCAGACTAGCGGCATCTCCTACGAGCAGTACTTC.

As to this clone: The same CDR3 also results from other DNA sequences found in this sample. This chain's CDR3 is CASSLQGDNYGYTF. CDR3 in DNA: TGCGCCAGCAGCTTACAGGGTGACAACTATGGCTACACCTTC. This chain connects TRBV5-1 to TRBJ1-2, with D possibly matching TRBD1 (6 bases). V shed 2 bases and J shed 2 bases, with 10 bases lying between them. The CDR3 has 14 residues. Germline CDR1 is SGHRS and CDR2 is YFSETQ.

The chain's CDR3 is CASSSGLAALQETQYF. In nucleotides, the CDR3 is TGTGCCAGTAGTAGCGGACTAGCGGCCCTCCAAGAGACCCAGTACTTC. The gene calls are TRBV19 and TRBJ2-5, with TRBD2 identical over 10 bases. The CDR3 is made up of 16 amino acids. The germline V gene has CDR1 LNHDA and CDR2 SQIVND (reference sequence). V lost 4 bases and J lost 1; bases outside the gene matches: 6.